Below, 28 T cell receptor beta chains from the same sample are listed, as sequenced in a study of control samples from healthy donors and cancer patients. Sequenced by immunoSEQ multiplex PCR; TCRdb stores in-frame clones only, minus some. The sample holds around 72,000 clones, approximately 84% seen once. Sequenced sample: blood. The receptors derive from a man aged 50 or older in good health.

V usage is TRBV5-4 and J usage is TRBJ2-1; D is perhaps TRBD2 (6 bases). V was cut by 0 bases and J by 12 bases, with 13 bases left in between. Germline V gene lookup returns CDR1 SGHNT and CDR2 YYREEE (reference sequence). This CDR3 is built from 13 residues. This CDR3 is CASSLEEAGRQFF. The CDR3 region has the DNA TGTGCCAGCAGCTTGGAGGAGGCGGGACGGCAGTTCTTC.

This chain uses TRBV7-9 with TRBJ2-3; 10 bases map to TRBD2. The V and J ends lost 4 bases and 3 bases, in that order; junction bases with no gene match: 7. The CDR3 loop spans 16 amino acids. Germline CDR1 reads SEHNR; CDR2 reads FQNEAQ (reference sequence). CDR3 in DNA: TGTGCCAGCAGCTCCGGAGCGGGAGGGGAGACAGATACGCAGTATTTT. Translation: CASSSGAGGETDTQYF.

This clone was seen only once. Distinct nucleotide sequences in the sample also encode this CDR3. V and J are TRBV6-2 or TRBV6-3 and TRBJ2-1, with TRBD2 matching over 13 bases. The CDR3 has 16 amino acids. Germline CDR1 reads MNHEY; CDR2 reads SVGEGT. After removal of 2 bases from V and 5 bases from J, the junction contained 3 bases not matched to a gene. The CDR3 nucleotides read TGTGCCAGCAGTTACAGGGGACTAGCGGGAAACAATGAGCAGTTCTTC. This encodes CASSYRGLAGNNEQFF.

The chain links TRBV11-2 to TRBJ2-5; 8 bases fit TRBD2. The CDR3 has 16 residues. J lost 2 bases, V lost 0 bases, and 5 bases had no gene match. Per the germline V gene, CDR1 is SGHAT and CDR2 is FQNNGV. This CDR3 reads CASSLDQGGGQETQYF. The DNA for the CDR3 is TGTGCCAGCAGCTTAGATCAGGGCGGGGGGCAAGAGACCCAGTACTTC.

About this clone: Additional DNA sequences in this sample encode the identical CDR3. CDR3 region: CASSLVTENQPQHF. Written as DNA, the CDR3 is TGTGCCAGCAGCTTAGTAACTGAGAATCAGCCCCAGCATTTT. This chain connects TRBV7-8 to TRBJ1-5, with D hard to call. Germline CDR1 reads SGHVS; CDR2 reads FQNEAQ. Trimming pared 1 base from V and 4 bases from J, leaving 8 bases between. CDR3 length equals 14 residues.

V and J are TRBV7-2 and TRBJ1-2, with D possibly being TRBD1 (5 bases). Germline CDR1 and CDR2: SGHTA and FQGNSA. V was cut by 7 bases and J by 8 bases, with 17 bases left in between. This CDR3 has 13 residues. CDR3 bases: TGTGCCAGCAACCCCGGGACGGGTCGAGGCTACACCTTC. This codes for CASNPGTGRGYTF.

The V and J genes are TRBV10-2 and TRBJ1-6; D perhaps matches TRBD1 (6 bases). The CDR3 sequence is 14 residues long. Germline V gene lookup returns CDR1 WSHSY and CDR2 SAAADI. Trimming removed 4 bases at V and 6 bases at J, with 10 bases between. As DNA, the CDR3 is TGCGCCAGCAGTGGAGGGACACCTAATTCACCCCTCCACTTT. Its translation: CASSGGTPNSPLHF.

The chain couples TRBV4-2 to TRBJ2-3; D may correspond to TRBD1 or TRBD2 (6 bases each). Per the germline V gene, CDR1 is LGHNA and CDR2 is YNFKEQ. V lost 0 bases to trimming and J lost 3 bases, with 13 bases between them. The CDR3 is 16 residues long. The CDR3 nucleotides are TGTGCCAGCAGCCAAGAAAGGGGGGAACCTACAGATACGCAGTATTTT. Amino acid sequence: CASSQERGEPTDTQYF.

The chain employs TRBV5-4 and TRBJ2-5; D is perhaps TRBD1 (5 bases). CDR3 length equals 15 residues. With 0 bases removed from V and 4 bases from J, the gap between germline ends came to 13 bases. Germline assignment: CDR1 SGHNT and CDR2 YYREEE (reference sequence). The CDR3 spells CASSLGVTGSETQYF. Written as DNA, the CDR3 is TGTGCCAGCAGCTTGGGCGTAACAGGATCAGAGACCCAGTACTTC.

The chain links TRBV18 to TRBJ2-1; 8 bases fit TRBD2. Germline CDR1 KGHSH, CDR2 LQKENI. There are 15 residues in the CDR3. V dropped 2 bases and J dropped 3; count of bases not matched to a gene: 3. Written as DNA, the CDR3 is TGTGCCAGCTCACCATTGCGGGAGGTCTACAATGAGCAGTTCTTC. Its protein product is CASSPLREVYNEQFF.

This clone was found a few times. The CDR3 sequence: CASGQRNRGRNTEAFF. The CDR3 bases are TGTGCTAGTGGTCAACGGAACAGGGGAAGGAACACTGAAGCTTTCTTT. The V call is TRBV12-5, the J call TRBJ1-1, with 7 bases lining up with TRBD1. This CDR3 comprises 16 residues. Germline V gene data show CDR1 as LGHNT and CDR2 as FRNRAP. The junction had 10 bases not matched to a gene; V was cut back by 5 bases and J by 1 base.

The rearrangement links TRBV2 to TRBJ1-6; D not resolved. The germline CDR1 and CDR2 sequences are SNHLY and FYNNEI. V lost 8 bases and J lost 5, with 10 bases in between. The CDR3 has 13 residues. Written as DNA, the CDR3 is TGTGCCAGCGCCGTAGAAGATAATTCACCCCTCCACTTT. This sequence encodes CASAVEDNSPLHF.

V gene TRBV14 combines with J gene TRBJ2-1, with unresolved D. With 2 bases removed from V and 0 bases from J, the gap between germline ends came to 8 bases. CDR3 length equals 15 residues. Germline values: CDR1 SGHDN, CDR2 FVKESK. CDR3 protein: CASSQTGHSYNEQFF. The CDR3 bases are TGTGCCAGCAGCCAAACGGGCCACTCCTACAATGAGCAGTTCTTC.

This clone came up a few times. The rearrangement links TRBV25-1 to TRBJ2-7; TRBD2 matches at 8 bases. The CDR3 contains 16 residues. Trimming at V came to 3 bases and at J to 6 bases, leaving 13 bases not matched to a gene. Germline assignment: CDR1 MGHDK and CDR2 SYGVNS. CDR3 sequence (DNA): TGTGCCAGCAGTGAGCCCTCCGGGACTAGAGGACCCGAGCAGTACTTC. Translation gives CASSEPSGTRGPEQYF.

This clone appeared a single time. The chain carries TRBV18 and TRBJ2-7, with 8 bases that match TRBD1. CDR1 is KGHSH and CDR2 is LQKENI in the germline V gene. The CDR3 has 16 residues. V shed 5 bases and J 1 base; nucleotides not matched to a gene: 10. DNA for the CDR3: TGTGCCAGCTCATCCTCAGGGGGCGGAGGGTCCTACGAGCAGTACTTC. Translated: CASSSSGGGGSYEQYF. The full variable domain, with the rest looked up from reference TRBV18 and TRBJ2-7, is NAGVMQNPRHLVRRRGQEARLRCSPMKGHSHVYWYRQLPEEGLKFMVYLQKENIIDESGMPKERFSAEFPKEGPSILRIQQVVRGDSAAYFCASSSSGGGGSYEQYFGPGTRLTVT.

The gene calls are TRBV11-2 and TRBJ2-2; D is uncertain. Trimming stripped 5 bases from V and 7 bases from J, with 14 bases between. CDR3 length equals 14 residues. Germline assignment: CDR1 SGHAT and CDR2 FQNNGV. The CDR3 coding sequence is TGTGCCAGCAGCCCAAATGTTGCTAGCGGGGAGCTGTTTTTT. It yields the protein CASSPNVASGELFF. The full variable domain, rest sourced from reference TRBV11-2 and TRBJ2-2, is EAGVAQSPRYKIIEKRQSVAFWCNPISGHATLYWYQQILGQGPKLLIQFQNNGVVDDSQLPKDRFSAERLKGVDSTLKIQPAKLEDSAVYLCASSPNVASGELFFGEGSRLTVL.

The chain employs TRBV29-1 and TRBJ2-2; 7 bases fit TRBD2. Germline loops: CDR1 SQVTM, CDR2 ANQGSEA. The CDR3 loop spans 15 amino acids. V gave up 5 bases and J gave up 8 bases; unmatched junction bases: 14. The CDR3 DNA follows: TGCAGCGTTATAGGGAGGGACCCCTTTTCTGGGGAGCTGTTTTTT. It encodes CSVIGRDPFSGELFF.

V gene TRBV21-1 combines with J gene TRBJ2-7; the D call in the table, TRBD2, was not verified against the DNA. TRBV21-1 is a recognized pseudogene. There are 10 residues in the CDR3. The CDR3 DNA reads TGTGCCAGCAGCGCCGCTAGGCAGTACTTC. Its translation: CASSAARQYF.

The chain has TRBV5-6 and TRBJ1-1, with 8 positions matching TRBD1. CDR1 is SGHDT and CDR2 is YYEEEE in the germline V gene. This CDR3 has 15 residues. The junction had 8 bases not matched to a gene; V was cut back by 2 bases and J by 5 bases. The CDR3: CASSFFRTGRTEAFF. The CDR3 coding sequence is TGTGCCAGCAGCTTTTTCCGGACAGGGCGAACTGAAGCTTTCTTT.

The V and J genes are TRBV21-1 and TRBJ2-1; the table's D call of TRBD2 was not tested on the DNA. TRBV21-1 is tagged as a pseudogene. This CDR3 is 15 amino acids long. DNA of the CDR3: TGTGCCAGCAGCAAAGAAATCGCCGGTCACAATGAGCAGTTCTTC. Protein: CASSKEIAGHNEQFF.

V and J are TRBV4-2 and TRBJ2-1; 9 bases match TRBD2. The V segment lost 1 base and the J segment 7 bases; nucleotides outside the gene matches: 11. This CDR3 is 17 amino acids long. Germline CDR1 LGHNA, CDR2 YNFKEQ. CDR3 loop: CASSQVGGRASGNEQFF. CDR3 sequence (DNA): TGTGCCAGCAGCCAAGTTGGCGGGAGGGCGTCGGGGAATGAGCAGTTCTTC.

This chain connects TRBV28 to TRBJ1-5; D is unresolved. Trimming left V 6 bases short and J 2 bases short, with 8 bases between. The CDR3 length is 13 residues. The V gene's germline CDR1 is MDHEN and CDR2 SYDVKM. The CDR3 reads CASSVKGNQPQHF. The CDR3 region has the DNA TGTGCCAGCAGCGTGAAAGGCAATCAGCCCCAGCATTTT.

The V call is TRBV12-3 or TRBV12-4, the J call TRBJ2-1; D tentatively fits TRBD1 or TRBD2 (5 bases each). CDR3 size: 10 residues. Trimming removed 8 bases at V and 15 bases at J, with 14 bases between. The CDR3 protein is CASGPGPPFF. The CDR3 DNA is TGTGCCAGCGGTCCGGGGCCGCCGTTCTTC.

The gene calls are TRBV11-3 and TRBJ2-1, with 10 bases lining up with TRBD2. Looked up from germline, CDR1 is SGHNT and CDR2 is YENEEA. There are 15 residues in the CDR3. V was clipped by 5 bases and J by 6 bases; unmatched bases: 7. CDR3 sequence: CASSPGLAAGNEQFF. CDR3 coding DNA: TGTGCCAGCAGCCCCGGACTAGCGGCGGGCAATGAGCAGTTCTTC.

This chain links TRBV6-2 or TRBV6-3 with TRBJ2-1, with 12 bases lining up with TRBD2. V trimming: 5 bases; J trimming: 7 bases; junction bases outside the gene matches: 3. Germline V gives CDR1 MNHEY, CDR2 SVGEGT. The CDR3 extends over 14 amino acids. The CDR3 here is CASSPLAGGNEQFF. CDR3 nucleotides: TGTGCCAGCAGTCCGCTAGCGGGGGGGAATGAGCAGTTCTTC.

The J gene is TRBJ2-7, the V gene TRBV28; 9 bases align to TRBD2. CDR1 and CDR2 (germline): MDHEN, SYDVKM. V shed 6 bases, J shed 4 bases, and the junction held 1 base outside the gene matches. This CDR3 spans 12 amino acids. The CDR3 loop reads CASRRGGYEQYF. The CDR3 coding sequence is TGTGCCAGCAGGCGGGGGGGTTACGAGCAGTACTTC.

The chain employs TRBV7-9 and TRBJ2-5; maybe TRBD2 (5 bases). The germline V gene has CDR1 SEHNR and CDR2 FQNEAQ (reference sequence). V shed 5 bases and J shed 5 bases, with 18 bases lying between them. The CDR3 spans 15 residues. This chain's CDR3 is CASSPGRGGPETQYF. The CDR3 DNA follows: TGTGCCAGCAGCCCCGGACGGGGTGGCCCTGAGACCCAGTACTTC.

The CDR3 DNA reads as TGTGCCACCAGCAGAGGGACAGGGCAGCCCCAGCATTTT. Translation gives CATSRGTGQPQHF. This chain links TRBV15 with TRBJ1-5, with 8 bases lining up with TRBD1. Germline-derived CDR1 and CDR2 are LNHNV and YYDKDF (reference sequence). The V segment lost 1 base and the J segment 7 bases; nucleotides outside the gene matches: 0. The CDR3 is 13 amino acids.